A single sample gave rise to the 16 T cell receptor beta chains below, sequenced in a study of OX40 agonist ivuxolimab in advanced cancers. Assay: immunoSEQ multiplex PCR; the TCRdb copy retains only in-frame clones and omits some. This sample has around 70,000 clones; around 85% occur once, and the top ten carry about 4.1%. The sequencing here drew on CD4+ or CD8+ T cells sorted from blood, taken in a trial of the OX40 agonist ivuxolimab. The receptors here all came from an adult with an advanced solid tumor such as melanoma, head and neck, liver or kidney cancer.

The sample holds a few counts of this clone. In nucleotides, the CDR3 is TGTGCCAGCTCGGGACTGGGACAGGTCGACGAGCAGTACTTC. Translating gives CASSGLGQVDEQYF. This chain joins TRBV18 and TRBJ2-7; 8 bases are shared with TRBD1. The CDR3 has 14 residues. Trimming at V came to 6 bases and at J to 5 bases, leaving 9 bases not matched to a gene. Per germline, CDR1 KGHSH and CDR2 LQKENI.

This clone was counted a few times. This rearrangement joins TRBV28 to TRBJ1-1; the D is unclear. The CDR3 is made up of 10 amino acids. The ends were cut back, 7 bases at V and 11 bases at J, with 11 bases in the middle. Germline V gene lookup returns CDR1 MDHEN and CDR2 SYDVKM. The CDR3 nucleotides are TGTGCCAGCACGGGAAATTCGGCTTTCTTT. It codes for CASTGNSAFF.

This chain connects TRBV11-2 to TRBJ1-4, with D unresolved. V was shortened by 5 bases and J by 3 bases, with 13 bases between the two germline ends. Germline assignment: CDR1 SGHAT and CDR2 FQNNGV. This CDR3 region has 15 residues. The CDR3 protein is CASSGRKFSNEKLFF. The CDR3 DNA is TGTGCCAGCAGCGGGCGGAAATTCTCTAATGAAAAACTGTTTTTT.

The chain carries TRBV6-4 and TRBJ1-2; D unresolved. The CDR3 loop spans 14 amino acids. V lost 2 bases to trimming and J lost 8 bases, with 15 bases between them. Germline V lookup: CDR1 MRHNA, CDR2 SNTAGT. This chain's CDR3 is CASSDGRARWGYTF. The CDR3 region has the DNA TGTGCCAGCAGTGACGGAAGGGCCCGGTGGGGCTACACCTTC.

The chain couples TRBV21-1 to TRBJ1-2; TRBD1, the D gene given by the table, was not confirmed from the DNA. TRBV21-1 is assigned pseudogene status. The CDR3 is made up of 14 amino acids. CDR3 coding DNA: TGTGCCAGCAGTAAAGCGGACAGGTTGGATGGCTACACCTTC. This encodes CASSKADRLDGYTF.

This clone occurred once. The J gene is TRBJ2-7, the V gene TRBV5-1; 8 nucleotides agree with TRBD1. CDR1 is SGHRS, CDR2 YFSETQ, per germline. The CDR3 runs to 12 residues. With 6 bases clipped from V and 4 bases from J, the junction kept 3 bases outside the gene matches. The CDR3 nucleotides are TGCGCCAGCAAAGACAGGGGATACGAGCAGTACTTC. This codes for CASKDRGYEQYF.

The chain couples TRBV5-1 to TRBJ1-4; D is possibly TRBD1 (5 bases). Trimming left V 4 bases short and J 0 bases short, with 16 bases between. In germline, CDR1 is SGHRS, CDR2 YFSETQ. The CDR3 has 17 residues. The DNA of the CDR3 is TGCGCCAGCAGCCCCGGGGGGGGAAGATCAACTAATGAAAAACTGTTTTTT. Its protein is CASSPGGGRSTNEKLFF.

V is TRBV28 and J is TRBJ1-2; D gene uncertain. CDR3 size: 13 residues. V was shortened by 7 bases and J by 4 bases, with 13 bases between the two germline ends. Looked up from germline, CDR1 is MDHEN and CDR2 is SYDVKM. The CDR3 DNA reads TGTGCCAGCATCCCTGGGTACTCCTATGGCTACACCTTC. Residues: CASIPGYSYGYTF.

This chain joins TRBV6-1 and TRBJ2-7; TRBD1 matches 8 bases. The CDR3 covers 14 residues. V was clipped by 5 bases and J by 2 bases; unmatched bases: 5. Germline V CDR1 and CDR2: MNHNS, SASEGT. This CDR3 reads CASSTSGGPYEQYF. In DNA form, the CDR3 reads TGTGCCAGCAGTACATCAGGGGGCCCCTACGAGCAGTACTTC.

V and J are TRBV5-1 and TRBJ2-5; D call uncertain. TRBJ2-7 explains the end of the DNA better; the J call may be wrong. Per the germline V gene, CDR1 is SGHRS and CDR2 is YFSETQ. CDR3 length: 12 amino acids. CDR3: CASSLFAYEQYF. The CDR3 DNA follows: TGCGCCAGCAGCTTGTTCGCCTACGAGCAGTACTTC.

The chain links TRBV7-7 to TRBJ2-5; the D gene is possibly TRBD2 (5 bases). The CDR3 consists of 13 residues. From germline, CDR1 is SSHAT and CDR2 FNYEAQ (reference sequence). V dropped 3 bases and J dropped 5 bases, with 10 bases sitting between them. This CDR3 is CASSFWERETQYF. The CDR3 nucleotides read TGTGCCAGCAGCTTTTGGGAGCGGGAGACCCAGTACTTC.

This sequence joins TRBV7-2 and TRBJ1-5; D not certain. With 4 bases removed from V and 4 bases from J, the gap between germline ends came to 5 bases. This CDR3 region has 12 residues. The germline V gene has CDR1 SGHTA and CDR2 FQGNSA. The CDR3 nucleotides read TGTGCCAGCAGCTGGGAAAATCAGCCCCAGCATTTT. This translates into CASSWENQPQHF.

This chain uses TRBV4-1 with TRBJ2-1; 14 bases map to TRBD2. V was pared by 4 bases and J by 1 base, with 6 bases of the junction left unmatched. This CDR3 contains 18 residues. Germline V gene lookup returns CDR1 MGHRA and CDR2 YSYEKL. CDR3 nucleotides: TGCGCCAGCAGCCCGGGACTAGCGGGAGCCAAGTCCTACAATGAGCAGTTCTTC. Protein product: CASSPGLAGAKSYNEQFF.

The V call is TRBV6-5, the J call TRBJ1-3; tentative D call: TRBD1 (5 bases). CDR1 is MNHEY and CDR2 is SVGAGI in the germline V gene. This CDR3 contains 14 residues. Between the trimmed V and J ends, which lost 2 bases and 4 bases, there was a span of 9 bases. As DNA, the CDR3 is TGTGCCAGCAGTTACCCAGGGAAAGGAAACACCATATATTTT. Translating gives CASSYPGKGNTIYF.

The chain recombines TRBV11-2 with TRBJ2-7; D is unresolved. The V end was cut by 5 bases, the J end by 3 bases, with 8 bases between. CDR1 SGHAT and CDR2 FQNNGV come from the germline V gene. The CDR3 contains 12 residues. The CDR3 here is CASSPSGYEQYF. CDR3 sequence (DNA): TGTGCCAGCAGCCCCTCGGGCTACGAGCAGTACTTC.

The V and J genes are TRBV5-1 and TRBJ2-6, with 9 bases fitting TRBD1. The CDR3 runs 21 residues. Germline CDR1 reads SGHRS; CDR2 reads YFSETQ. With V trimmed by 2 bases and J by 0 bases, 15 bases remained unmatched. CDR3 sequence: CASSFTQGAGFRDSGANVLTF. In nucleotides, the CDR3 is TGCGCCAGCAGCTTCACACAGGGGGCAGGCTTCAGGGACTCTGGGGCCAACGTCCTGACTTTC.